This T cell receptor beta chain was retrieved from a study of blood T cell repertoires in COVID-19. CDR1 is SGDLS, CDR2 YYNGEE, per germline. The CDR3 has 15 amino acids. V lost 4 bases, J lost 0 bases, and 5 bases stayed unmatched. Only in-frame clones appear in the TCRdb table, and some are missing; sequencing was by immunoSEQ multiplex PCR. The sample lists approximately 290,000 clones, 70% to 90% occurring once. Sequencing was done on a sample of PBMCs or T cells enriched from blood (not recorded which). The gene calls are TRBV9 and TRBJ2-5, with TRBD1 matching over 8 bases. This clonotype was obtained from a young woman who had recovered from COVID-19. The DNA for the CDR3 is TGTGCCAGCAGCCCGGGACAGGCGTACCAAGAGACCCAGTACTTC. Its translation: CASSPGQAYQETQYF.